A single sample is the source of the 31 T cell receptor beta chains below, sequenced in a study of cytomegalovirus exposure and HLA in healthy donors. Primers for the PCR totalled 60 Vbeta and 13 Jbeta. Measured with immunoSEQ multiplex PCR; TCRdb has only the in-frame clones, and not every one. The sample consists of about 140,000 clones, 77% of them appearing once. Material: PBMCs. All receptors come from a male donor in good health and CMV-seronegative.

This rearrangement joins TRBV29-1 to TRBJ1-2, with a tentative D call TRBD1 (5 bases). CDR1 SQVTM and CDR2 ANQGSEA come from the germline V gene. The CDR3 totals 13 residues. Trimming removed 7 bases at V and 8 bases at J, with 20 bases between. CDR3 amino acids: CSAPSQGMKGYTF. CDR3 DNA sequence: TGCAGCGCCCCTTCGCAGGGTATGAAAGGCTACACCTTC.

The rearrangement joins TRBV6-5 to TRBJ2-1; 7 positions agree with TRBD2. This CDR3 comprises 14 residues. Per germline, CDR1 MNHEY and CDR2 SVGAGI. V shed 6 bases, J shed 2 bases, and the junction held 4 bases outside the gene matches. The CDR3, as DNA: TGTGCCAGCAGGGGGGAGGGACCCTACAATGAGCAGTTCTTC. It codes for CASRGEGPYNEQFF.

This chain uses TRBV5-4 with TRBJ1-2, with TRBD1 matching 9 bases. Germline-derived CDR1 and CDR2 are SGHNT and YYREEE (reference sequence). This CDR3 has 15 amino acids. Unmatched junction bases numbered 9, after V lost 4 bases and J lost 5 bases. The CDR3 region is CASSPPDRGNYGYTF. The CDR3 DNA sequence: TGTGCCAGCAGCCCACCGGACAGGGGTAATTATGGCTACACCTTC.

The chain employs TRBV25-1 and TRBJ2-2; TRBD1 matches 8 bases. This CDR3 region has 15 residues. V shed 4 bases and J 6 bases; nucleotides not matched to a gene: 7. The germline V gene has CDR1 MGHDK and CDR2 SYGVNS. DNA for the CDR3: TGTGCCAGCAGTGGCTGGACAGGGATATCCGGGGAGCTGTTTTTT. It codes for CASSGWTGISGELFF. Variable domain in full (rest from reference TRBV25-1 and TRBJ2-2): EADIYQTPRYLVIGTGKKITLECSQTMGHDKMYWYQQDPGMELHLIHYSYGVNSTEKGDLSSESTVSRIRTEHFPLTLESARPSHTSQYLCASSGWTGISGELFFGEGSRLTVL.

The rearrangement uses TRBV4-1 and TRBJ1-3, with D perhaps TRBD1 (5 bases). V lost 0 bases to trimming and J lost 2 bases, with 11 bases between them. Germline V gene sequence: CDR1 MGHRA, CDR2 YSYEKL. This CDR3 contains 16 residues. CDR3 sequence reads: CASSQDLLGAGNTIYF. CDR3 in DNA: TGCGCCAGCAGCCAAGATTTATTAGGGGCTGGAAACACCATATATTTT.

The chain is built from TRBV7-9 and TRBJ2-1, with 8 bases matching TRBD1. The CDR3 contains 15 residues. Germline loops: CDR1 SEHNR, CDR2 FQNEAQ (reference sequence). After removal of 5 bases from V and 0 bases from J, the junction contained 3 bases not matched to a gene. As DNA, the CDR3 is TGTGCCAGCAGCCCGGACAGGGTCTCCTACAATGAGCAGTTCTTC. This sequence encodes CASSPDRVSYNEQFF. The full variable domain, its missing parts supplied by reference TRBV7-9 and TRBJ2-1, is DTGVSQNPRHKITKRGQNVTFRCDPISEHNRLYWYRQTLGQGPEFLTYFQNEAQLEKSRLLSDRFSAERPKGSFSTLEIQRTEQGDSAMYLCASSPDRVSYNEQFFGPGTRLTVL.

The CDR3 spells CASSERGRTFRTGYF. CDR3 DNA: TGTGCCAGCAGTGAAAGGGGCAGGACCTTTAGGACGGGATATTTT. This chain joins TRBV2 and TRBJ1-3; maybe TRBD1 (5 bases). Trimming shortened V by 2 bases and J by 15 bases, and 23 bases separated the two germline ends. Germline V gene lookup returns CDR1 SNHLY and CDR2 FYNNEI. The CDR3 contains 15 residues.

This chain uses TRBV5-1 with TRBJ2-7; 8 nucleotides align to TRBD2. This CDR3 spans 14 amino acids. CDR1 SGHRS and CDR2 YFSETQ come from the germline V gene. V was clipped by 2 bases and J by 3 bases; unmatched bases: 4. The CDR3 DNA is TGCGCCAGCAGCTTCGGGAGGGGAAGCTACGAGCAGTACTTC. Amino acids: CASSFGRGSYEQYF.

The V call is TRBV11-2, the J call TRBJ2-4; the D gene is possibly TRBD1 (5 bases). Germline V lookup: CDR1 SGHAT, CDR2 FQNNGV. V gave up 5 bases and J gave up 0 bases, with 8 bases separating them. The CDR3 sequence is 14 residues long. The CDR3 sequence is CASSADRAKNIQYF. The CDR3, as DNA: TGTGCCAGCAGCGCCGACAGAGCCAAAAACATTCAGTACTTC. Complete variable domain (other parts from reference TRBV11-2 and TRBJ2-4): EAGVAQSPRYKIIEKRQSVAFWCNPISGHATLYWYQQILGQGPKLLIQFQNNGVVDDSQLPKDRFSAERLKGVDSTLKIQPAKLEDSAVYLCASSADRAKNIQYFGAGTRLSVL.

The J gene is TRBJ2-5, the V gene TRBV4-1; D is unclear. This CDR3 is 16 amino acids long. The V gene's germline CDR1 is MGHRA and CDR2 YSYEKL. The V end was cut by 0 bases, the J end by 5 bases, with 16 bases between. The chain's CDR3 is CASSQDPLGSPETQYF. CDR3 in DNA: TGCGCCAGCAGCCAAGACCCCCTCGGTAGTCCGGAGACCCAGTACTTC.

With respect to this clone: Different DNA sequences within this sample yield the same CDR3. The J gene is TRBJ2-7, the V gene TRBV19; the D gene is possibly TRBD1 (5 bases). Trimming shortened V by 1 base and J by 2 bases, and 9 bases separated the two germline ends. The CDR3 has 14 amino acids. Per the germline V gene, CDR1 is LNHDA and CDR2 is SQIVND (reference sequence). This CDR3 is CASSIGTGPYEQYF. The CDR3 coding sequence is TGTGCCAGTAGTATAGGTACAGGTCCCTACGAGCAGTACTTC. Full variable domain (rest looked up from reference TRBV19 and TRBJ2-7): DGGITQSPKYLFRKEGQNVTLSCEQNLNHDAMYWYRQDPGQGLRLIYYSQIVNDFQKGDIAEGYSVSREKKESFPLTVTSAQKNPTAFYLCASSIGTGPYEQYFGPGTRLTVT.

The rearrangement joins TRBV7-2 to TRBJ1-6; 7 positions match TRBD1. V trimming: 0 bases; J trimming: 0 bases; junction bases outside the gene matches: 5. The V gene's germline CDR1 is SGHTA and CDR2 FQGNSA. The CDR3 contains 18 residues. The CDR3 spells CASSLAPGGGSYNSPLHF. As DNA, the CDR3 is TGTGCCAGCAGCTTAGCCCCAGGGGGTGGCTCCTATAATTCACCCCTCCACTTT.

The chain joins TRBV5-1 to TRBJ2-7, with TRBD2 matching over 7 bases. Germline-derived CDR1 and CDR2 are SGHRS and YFSETQ. Trimming took 1 base from V and 3 from J; bases not matched to a gene: 10. CDR3 length: 16 amino acids. The CDR3 DNA reads TGCGCCAGCAGCTTGAGTCAGTCAACTAGCGACTACGAGCAGTACTTC. Encoded protein: CASSLSQSTSDYEQYF.

V usage is TRBV30 and J usage is TRBJ2-7; 9 bases align to TRBD2. Germline V gene sequence: CDR1 GTSNPN, CDR2 SVGIG (reference sequence). V was pared by 4 bases and J by 4 bases, with 8 bases of the junction left unmatched. The CDR3 consists of 14 residues. The CDR3 loop is CAWNPGLAAYEQYF. CDR3 DNA: TGTGCCTGGAACCCGGGACTAGCAGCTTACGAGCAGTACTTC.

V is TRBV6-5 and J is TRBJ1-1; the match to TRBD1 covers 7 bases. From germline, CDR1 is MNHEY and CDR2 SVGAGI. V was pared by 7 bases and J by 1 base, with 6 bases of the junction left unmatched. This CDR3 has 14 amino acids. CDR3 sequence (DNA): TGTGCCAGCAAAATGGGACAGACGAACACTGAAGCTTTCTTT. Translated: CASKMGQTNTEAFF.

This clone has a single count. This rearrangement joins TRBV10-3 to TRBJ2-7; TRBD2 matches 9 bases. The length of the CDR3 is 15 residues. The germline gives CDR1 ENHRY, CDR2 SYGVKD. J gave up 4 bases and V 3 bases, and 7 bases lay outside the gene matches. CDR3 sequence (DNA): TGTGCCATCAGTGATCCGGGACTAGCCGGTTACGAGCAGTACTTC. This sequence encodes CAISDPGLAGYEQYF.

Only a few counts were recorded for this clone. CDR3 nucleotides: TGCGCCAGCAGCCAAGGACAGTCCACTGAAGCTTTCTTT. Its translation is CASSQGQSTEAFF. The J gene is TRBJ1-1, the V gene TRBV10-1, with D possibly matching TRBD1 (6 bases). The CDR3 contains 13 residues. Trimming removed 6 bases at V and 4 bases at J, with 12 bases between. Germline assignment: CDR1 WNHNN and CDR2 SYGVQD (reference sequence).

The chain combines TRBV6-1 with TRBJ1-1; D is ambiguous. V was pared by 3 bases and J by 0 bases, with 2 bases between. The CDR3 has 12 residues. Germline values: CDR1 MNHNS, CDR2 SASEGT. CDR3 nucleotide sequence: TGTGCCAGCAGTGATATGAACACTGAAGCTTTCTTT. This translates into CASSDMNTEAFF.

The rearrangement uses TRBV6-5 and TRBJ2-2, with 10 bases that match TRBD2. V was clipped by 2 bases and J by 6 bases; unmatched bases: 6. Germline-derived CDR1 and CDR2 are MNHEY and SVGAGI. This CDR3 has 16 amino acids. Written as DNA, the CDR3 is TGTGCCAGCAGTTACGATAGCGGGGGGAGATCCGGGGAGCTGTTTTTT. It specifies CASSYDSGGRSGELFF.

CDR3 in amino acids: CASSKTWQGGSGYTF. The CDR3 coding sequence is TGTGCCAGCAGTAAAACTTGGCAGGGGGGAAGTGGCTACACCTTC. V gene TRBV2 combines with J gene TRBJ1-2; 7 nucleotides line up with TRBD1. CDR1 is SNHLY, CDR2 FYNNEI, per germline. This CDR3 contains 15 residues. Trimming took 5 bases from V and 7 from J; bases not matched to a gene: 13.

This clone has only a few counts. The chain couples TRBV5-1 to TRBJ2-3; the D gene is possibly TRBD2 (5 bases). CDR1 and CDR2 (germline): SGHRS, YFSETQ. CDR3 length equals 12 residues. Trimming stripped 4 bases from V and 6 bases from J, with 9 bases between. The CDR3 DNA reads TGCGCCAGCAGCATAGCGTCGGATACGCAGTATTTT. Translated: CASSIASDTQYF.

This sequence joins TRBV4-1 and TRBJ2-3, with 11 bases fitting TRBD2. The CDR3 has 16 residues. V trimming: 0 bases; J trimming: 3 bases; junction bases outside the gene matches: 2. Germline V gives CDR1 MGHRA, CDR2 YSYEKL. The CDR3 region is CASSQDLAGGTDTQYF. The DNA for the CDR3 is TGCGCCAGCAGCCAAGATCTAGCGGGAGGTACAGATACGCAGTATTTT.

CDR3 DNA sequence: TGTGCCAGCAGCTTATACGGGCGGGACGGCTACACCTTC. Encoded protein: CASSLYGRDGYTF. J is TRBJ1-2 and V is TRBV7-3, with a possible D match to TRBD1 (5 bases). The CDR3 sequence is 13 residues long. Deletions cut 2 bases from V and 8 bases from J, with 12 bases between. CDR1 is SGHTA, CDR2 FQGTGA, per germline.

This clone has more than one count but fewer than ten. The gene calls are TRBV7-2 and TRBJ1-5, with a possible D match to TRBD1 (6 bases). The germline gives CDR1 SGHTA, CDR2 FQGNSA. Deletions cut 0 bases from V and 0 bases from J, with 12 bases between. CDR3 length: 17 amino acids. CDR3 residues: CASSLAAGARSNQPQHF. CDR3 bases: TGTGCCAGCAGCTTAGCGGCGGGGGCACGTAGCAATCAGCCCCAGCATTTT.

This clone was counted only a few times. The chain couples TRBV4-1 to TRBJ1-1; D is perhaps TRBD1 (6 bases). Germline V gives CDR1 MGHRA, CDR2 YSYEKL. The CDR3 sequence is 17 residues long. The V end was cut by 1 base, the J end by 0 bases, with 15 bases between. CDR3 coding DNA: TGCGCCAGCAGCCAAGCGACCCGGACAGCCTTGAACACTGAAGCTTTCTTT. It is translated as CASSQATRTALNTEAFF.

The rearrangement links TRBV2 to TRBJ2-7; the D is unclear. The germline V and J ends were trimmed by 4 bases and 1 base, with 17 bases remaining between them. The V gene's germline CDR1 is SNHLY and CDR2 FYNNEI. This CDR3 has 16 amino acids. CDR3 region: CASSVGPSRLSYEQYF. The CDR3 DNA is TGTGCCAGCAGTGTAGGTCCCTCGAGGCTATCCTACGAGCAGTACTTC.

The CDR3 DNA reads as TGTGCCAGCAGCCAAACTTACATCCGGGACAGTCACACTGAAGCTTTCTTT. Protein: CASSQTYIRDSHTEAFF. The rearrangement joins TRBV14 to TRBJ1-1, with TRBD1 matching over 7 bases. The trim removed 2 bases at V and 3 bases at J, leaving 12 bases unmatched. The CDR3 has 17 amino acids. The germline V gene encodes CDR1 SGHDN and CDR2 FVKESK.

The CDR3 coding sequence is TGTGCCAGCAGCTTGGGGGTGACTGCCTCCTACAATGAGCAGTTCTTC. Amino acids: CASSLGVTASYNEQFF. The chain recombines TRBV5-4 with TRBJ2-1; D unclear. CDR1 is SGHNT, CDR2 YYREEE, per germline (reference sequence). The CDR3 spans 16 residues. V lost 0 bases and J 0 bases, leaving 10 bases between the germline ends. The complete variable domain, with remaining parts taken from reference TRBV5-4 and TRBJ2-1, reads ETGVTQSPTHLIKTRGQQVTLRCSSQSGHNTVSWYQQALGQGPQFIFQYYREEENGRGNFPPRFSGLQFPNYSSELNVNALELDDSALYLCASSLGVTASYNEQFFGPGTRLTVL.

This rearrangement joins TRBV12-5 to TRBJ2-3, with 8 bases identical to TRBD2. The length of the CDR3 is 14 residues. V lost 9 bases to trimming and J lost 2 bases; unmatched junction nucleotides: 7. Germline assignment: CDR1 LGHNT and CDR2 FRNRAP. The CDR3 DNA reads as TGTGCTAGCTCATGGCGGGAGGTCACAGATACGCAGTATTTT. Translation gives CASSWREVTDTQYF.

This chain links TRBV7-2 with TRBJ1-1, with unresolved D. This CDR3 spans 13 amino acids. CDR1 and CDR2 from the germline V gene are SGHTA and FQGNSA. The V end lost 1 base, the J end lost 6 bases, and 9 bases lay between the germline ends. In DNA form, the CDR3 reads TGTGCCAGCAGCTTAGGGGTGGGAGCTGAAGCTTTCTTT. Translating it yields CASSLGVGAEAFF.

At least ten counts were recorded for this clone. The chain combines TRBV6-5 with TRBJ2-2; unclear D gene. Trimming cost V 2 bases and J 8 bases, with 9 bases left between them. From germline, CDR1 is MNHEY and CDR2 SVGAGI. The CDR3 sequence is 13 residues long. The CDR3 sequence is CASSYSPPGELFF. The CDR3 DNA is TGTGCCAGCAGTTACAGCCCCCCTGGGGAGCTGTTTTTT.